This TCR beta chain comes out of a study of blood T cell repertoires in COVID-19. There are 16 residues in the CDR3. CDR1 is MNHEY and CDR2 is SMNVEV in the germline V gene (reference sequence). V lost 5 bases to trimming and J lost 0 bases; unmatched junction nucleotides: 5. Using immunoSEQ multiplex PCR, the repertoire was profiled, and TCRdb retains in-frame clones only, with some absent. Of about 260,000 clones detected, about 89% appear once; the ten largest clones hold roughly 2.5%. This chain joins TRBV27 and TRBJ1-5; 9 bases are a match to TRBD1. This sequence originates from a woman in her fifties or sixties with acute or convalescent COVID-19. The sequencing input was peripheral blood. The CDR3 DNA is TGTGCCAGCAGTCCGGGACAGGGATATAGCAATCAGCCCCAGCATTTT. The encoded protein is CASSPGQGYSNQPQHF.